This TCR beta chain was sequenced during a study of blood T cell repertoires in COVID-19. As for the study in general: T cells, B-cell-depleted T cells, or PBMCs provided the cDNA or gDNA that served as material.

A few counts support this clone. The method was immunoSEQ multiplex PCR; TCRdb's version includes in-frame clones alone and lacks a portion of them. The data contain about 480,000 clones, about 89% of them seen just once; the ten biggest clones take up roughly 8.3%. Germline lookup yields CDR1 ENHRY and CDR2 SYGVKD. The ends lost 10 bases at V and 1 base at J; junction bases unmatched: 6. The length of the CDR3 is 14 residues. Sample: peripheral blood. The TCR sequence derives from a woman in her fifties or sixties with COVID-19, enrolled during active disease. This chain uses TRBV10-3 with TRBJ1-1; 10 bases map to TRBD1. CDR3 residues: CATRTGGENTEAFF. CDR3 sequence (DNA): TGTGCCACCCGGACAGGGGGGGAGAACACTGAAGCTTTCTTT.